This T cell receptor (beta chain) was obtained from a study of T cell responses to AZD1222 COVID-19 vaccine. Deletions cut 10 bases from V and 11 bases from J, with 27 bases between. This CDR3 has 16 amino acids. Germline V gene data show CDR1 as KGHSH and CDR2 as LQKENI. Pooled in the analysis were second doses at about 4 or about 12 weeks. Study-level findings and limits: Vaccine-associated CD4 TCRs ranged over spike, dominating at 160-218 and 743-854. Donor demographics were predominantly white British with a female majority; clonal diversity may be underestimated. In all cases, repertoires were sampled only after the peak T cell response.

Generated by immunoSEQ multiplex PCR, the TCRdb table keeps only in-frame clones and is missing some. The sample contains 50,000 or so clones, roughly 80% of which appear only once. In the case of this clone: Its specificity is not known.

Sequencing was performed on peripheral blood, taken 28 days after the second AZD1222 dose. The source of this sequence is an adult who received the AZD1222 COVID-19 vaccine. The genes are TRBV18 and TRBJ1-6; maybe TRBD1 (6 bases). The DNA for the CDR3 is TGTGCCACCCAACCACCGGGCACAGGGTCGACCGCACCCCTCCACTTT. As protein: CATQPPGTGSTAPLHF.